Listed below are T cell receptor beta chains from one sample, sequenced in a study of T cell responses to AZD1222 COVID-19 vaccine. Assay: immunoSEQ multiplex PCR; the TCRdb copy retains only in-frame clones and omits some. Here the sample spans about 120,000 clones, roughly 91% being singletons. The source was peripheral blood, collected 28 days after the second AZD1222 dose. These receptors were collected from an adult who received the AZD1222 COVID-19 vaccine. Both conserved end residues are part of each CDR3. The order of the fields is clone size, J gene, V gene, D gene, CDR3 DNA, CDR3 protein. The D gene is left open where the match is weak. Only some rows state a clone size, as once, few, many or a class for expanded clones.

clone size: -
J gene: TRBJ2-5
V gene: TRBV4-2
D gene: -
CDR3 DNA: TGTGCCAGCAGCCAGGGGGTCGGAGCAGCGGAGACCCAGTACTTC
CDR3 protein: CASSQGVGAAETQYF

clone size: -
J gene: TRBJ1-1
V gene: TRBV24-1
D gene: -
CDR3 DNA: TGTGCCACCAGTGAGCCAGGAGGCACTGAAGCTTTCTTT
CDR3 protein: CATSEPGGTEAFF

clone size: -
J gene: TRBJ1-5
V gene: TRBV27
D gene: -
CDR3 DNA: TGTGCCAGCAGTCCCAGGGCAGGGCTAAATCAGCCCCAGCATTTT
CDR3 protein: CASSPRAGLNQPQHF

clone size: once
J gene: TRBJ1-2
V gene: TRBV6-4
D gene: -
CDR3 DNA: TGTGCCAGCAGTCTAGACGCCTGCTACTATGGCTACACCTTC
CDR3 protein: CASSLDACYYGYTF

clone size: once
J gene: TRBJ1-1
V gene: TRBV7-3
D gene: -
CDR3 DNA: TGTGCCAGCAGCTACTATCCCTTCACTGAAGCTTTCTTT
CDR3 protein: CASSYYPFTEAFF

clone size: -
J gene: TRBJ2-7
V gene: TRBV20-1
D gene: -
CDR3 DNA: TGCAGTGCTAGGACCACCGAGCAGTACTTC
CDR3 protein: CSARTTEQYF

clone size: -
J gene: TRBJ1-1
V gene: TRBV2
D gene: -
CDR3 DNA: TGTGCCAGCAGCCTTCAGGACACTGAAGCTTTCTTT
CDR3 protein: CASSLQDTEAFF

clone size: once
J gene: TRBJ1-1
V gene: TRBV19
D gene: TRBD1
CDR3 DNA: TGTGCCAGTAGTATTACAGGGGTCGGGGCAACGAACACTGAAGCTTTCTTT
CDR3 protein: CASSITGVGATNTEAFF

clone size: -
J gene: TRBJ1-2
V gene: TRBV6-5
D gene: TRBD1
CDR3 DNA: TGTGCCAGCAGTTACTCGCCGGACAGGGCTAGCGGCTACACCTTC
CDR3 protein: CASSYSPDRASGYTF

clone size: few
J gene: TRBJ1-2
V gene: TRBV14
D gene: -
CDR3 DNA: TGTGCCAGCAGCCAAGTCCAGGGTGGGGACTATGGCTACACCTTC
CDR3 protein: CASSQVQGGDYGYTF

clone size: -
J gene: TRBJ1-3
V gene: TRBV30
D gene: -
CDR3 DNA: TGTGCCTGGAGTGGAGGACTCCACTCTGGAAACACCATATATTTT
CDR3 protein: CAWSGGLHSGNTIYF

clone size: -
J gene: TRBJ2-7
V gene: TRBV4-2
D gene: -
CDR3 DNA: TGTGCCAGCAGCCCCGGGTTCGAGCAGTACTTC
CDR3 protein: CASSPGFEQYF

clone size: -
J gene: TRBJ1-4
V gene: TRBV27
D gene: -
CDR3 DNA: TGTGCCAGCAGTAAACGCGGGGGGACTAATGAAAAACTGTTTTTT
CDR3 protein: CASSKRGGTNEKLFF

clone size: -
J gene: TRBJ1-2
V gene: TRBV4-1
D gene: -
CDR3 DNA: TGCGCCAGCAGCCAACGGACAAATGACGACTATGGCTACACCTTC
CDR3 protein: CASSQRTNDDYGYTF

clone size: -
J gene: TRBJ1-5
V gene: TRBV7-3
D gene: -
CDR3 DNA: TGTGCCAGCAGCACCGAGAACAATCAGCCCCAGCATTTT
CDR3 protein: CASSTENNQPQHF

clone size: few
J gene: TRBJ1-1
V gene: TRBV14
D gene: -
CDR3 DNA: TGTGCCAGCAGCCCAAACGGCTTATTTGAAGCTTTCTTT
CDR3 protein: CASSPNGLFEAFF

clone size: -
J gene: TRBJ2-7
V gene: TRBV10-3
D gene: -
CDR3 DNA: TGTGCCATCAGTGAGACAGTCCCTACCTACGAGCAGTACTTC
CDR3 protein: CAISETVPTYEQYF

clone size: -
J gene: TRBJ1-3
V gene: TRBV7-2
D gene: -
CDR3 DNA: TGTGCCAGCAGCTCGGGAAACTCTGGAAACACCATATATTTT
CDR3 protein: CASSSGNSGNTIYF

clone size: -
J gene: TRBJ1-4
V gene: TRBV3-1/TRBV3-2
D gene: -
CDR3 DNA: TGTGCCAGCAGCCATTCGGCGAACAGGGTAACTAATGAAAAACTGTTTTTT
CDR3 protein: CASSHSANRVTNEKLFF

clone size: once
J gene: TRBJ1-5
V gene: TRBV5-6
D gene: -
CDR3 DNA: TGTGCCAGCAGCTTGGCGGGAATAGAGCAGCCCCAGCATTTT
CDR3 protein: CASSLAGIEQPQHF

clone size: -
J gene: TRBJ1-5
V gene: TRBV2
D gene: -
CDR3 DNA: TGTGCCAGCGTTTTCCAGGAAGATCAGCCCCAGCATTTT
CDR3 protein: CASVFQEDQPQHF

clone size: -
J gene: TRBJ1-4
V gene: TRBV9
D gene: -
CDR3 DNA: TGTGCCAGCAGCGAAGGGGTGGTTAATGAAAAACTGTTTTTT
CDR3 protein: CASSEGVVNEKLFF

clone size: many
J gene: TRBJ1-2
V gene: TRBV19
D gene: -
CDR3 DNA: TGTGCCAGTAGTATAGGATCGGCGGAGCTTATCTATGGCTACACCTTC
CDR3 protein: CASSIGSAELIYGYTF

clone size: -
J gene: TRBJ1-1
V gene: TRBV6-1
D gene: TRBD1
CDR3 DNA: TGTGCCAGCAGTGAAGCCGGAAACAGGGGCCAAGCTTTCTTT
CDR3 protein: CASSEAGNRGQAFF

clone size: few
J gene: TRBJ2-7
V gene: TRBV12-3/TRBV12-4
D gene: -
CDR3 DNA: TGTGCCAGCAGCCAATCCCGCGAGCAGTACTTC
CDR3 protein: CASSQSREQYF

clone size: -
J gene: TRBJ1-6
V gene: TRBV7-9
D gene: TRBD1
CDR3 DNA: TGTGCCAGCCCCCCCCCGGGACAGCCAAATTCACCCCTCCACTTT
CDR3 protein: CASPPPGQPNSPLHF

clone size: -
J gene: TRBJ2-1
V gene: TRBV6-5
D gene: TRBD1
CDR3 DNA: TGTGCCAGCACCATAAAACAGGGGGGTGAGCAGTTCTTC
CDR3 protein: CASTIKQGGEQFF

clone size: -
J gene: TRBJ1-5
V gene: TRBV4-2
D gene: -
CDR3 DNA: TGTGCCAGCAGCCAAGGGGAGGGCGATCAGCCCCAGCATTTT
CDR3 protein: CASSQGEGDQPQHF

clone size: -
J gene: TRBJ2-7
V gene: TRBV3-1/TRBV3-2
D gene: TRBD2
CDR3 DNA: TGTGCCAGCAGCCTCACCGGGACTAGTGGGTACGAGCAGTACTTC
CDR3 protein: CASSLTGTSGYEQYF

clone size: -
J gene: TRBJ2-1
V gene: TRBV21-1
D gene: -
CDR3 DNA: TGTGCCAGCAGCAAAAAATTCTTTTGCTTTCAGCGGGGGGCGAATGAGCAGTTCTTC
CDR3 protein: CASSKKFFCFQRGANEQFF

clone size: -
J gene: TRBJ2-3
V gene: TRBV5-6
D gene: TRBD2
CDR3 DNA: TGTGCCAGCAGCTTGGATGCGCTAGCGGGCTTCCCGCAGTATTTT
CDR3 protein: CASSLDALAGFPQYF

clone size: -
J gene: TRBJ1-5
V gene: TRBV19
D gene: -
CDR3 DNA: TGTGCCAGTACGATACGGGACCCTAATTCGTATAGCAATCAGCCCCAGCATTTT
CDR3 protein: CASTIRDPNSYSNQPQHF

clone size: -
J gene: TRBJ1-5
V gene: TRBV5-6
D gene: TRBD1
CDR3 DNA: TGTGCCAGCAGCTCAACAGGGGGCTTCAATCAGCCCCAGCATTTT
CDR3 protein: CASSSTGGFNQPQHF

clone size: -
J gene: TRBJ1-3
V gene: TRBV4-1
D gene: -
CDR3 DNA: TGCGCCAGCAGCCAAGCCCAGACAGGATCTGGAAACACCATATATTTT
CDR3 protein: CASSQAQTGSGNTIYF

clone size: -
J gene: TRBJ2-3
V gene: TRBV30
D gene: TRBD2
CDR3 DNA: TGTGCCAGAACGACTGGGGGACTAGCGGGAGCGGGCCCCCAGTATTTT
CDR3 protein: CARTTGGLAGAGPQYF

clone size: -
J gene: TRBJ2-4
V gene: TRBV12-2
D gene: -
CDR3 DNA: TGTGCAAGTCGCTTTTCAGTCAAAAACATTCAGTACTTC
CDR3 protein: CASRFSVKNIQYF

clone size: -
J gene: TRBJ1-1
V gene: TRBV6-5
D gene: TRBD1
CDR3 DNA: TGTGCCAGCAGTTACGCTAACAGGGGAAACACTGAAGCTTTCTTT
CDR3 protein: CASSYANRGNTEAFF

clone size: -
J gene: TRBJ2-7
V gene: TRBV7-9
D gene: -
CDR3 DNA: TGTGCCAGCAGCCGGAGAACGGGACTTAGTCCCTACGAGCAGTACTTC
CDR3 protein: CASSRRTGLSPYEQYF

clone size: -
J gene: TRBJ2-3
V gene: TRBV19
D gene: TRBD1
CDR3 DNA: TGTGCCAGTAGCACTGGACAGGGTTTAGATACGCAGTATTTT
CDR3 protein: CASSTGQGLDTQYF

clone size: -
J gene: TRBJ2-1
V gene: TRBV25-1
D gene: -
CDR3 DNA: TGTGCCAGCACCGAACGGGAAGCGACCTTAGGCATTAATGAGCAGTTCTTC
CDR3 protein: CASTEREATLGINEQFF

clone size: once
J gene: TRBJ2-2
V gene: TRBV6-1
D gene: TRBD2
CDR3 DNA: TGTGCCAGCAGTGAAGAGGAGCGGGGGGCATTCTGGACCGGGGAGCTGTTTTTT
CDR3 protein: CASSEEERGAFWTGELFF

clone size: -
J gene: TRBJ1-2
V gene: TRBV30
D gene: -
CDR3 DNA: TGTGCCTGGAGTAACTACGGGGATGGCTACACCTTC
CDR3 protein: CAWSNYGDGYTF

clone size: -
J gene: TRBJ1-4
V gene: TRBV7-9
D gene: TRBD1
CDR3 DNA: TGTGCCAGCAGCCAAGCAGGACAGGGGAGTTTTACTGAAAAACTGTTTTTT
CDR3 protein: CASSQAGQGSFTEKLFF

clone size: -
J gene: TRBJ1-1
V gene: TRBV19
D gene: -
CDR3 DNA: TGTGCCAGTAGTTTGGACAGCTCGAACACTGAAGCTTTCTTT
CDR3 protein: CASSLDSSNTEAFF

clone size: -
J gene: TRBJ2-2
V gene: TRBV7-2
D gene: TRBD1
CDR3 DNA: TGTGCCAGCAGCAGGACAGGGAAGGTGACAACCGGGGAGCTGTTTTTT
CDR3 protein: CASSRTGKVTTGELFF

clone size: -
J gene: TRBJ1-2
V gene: TRBV4-3
D gene: -
CDR3 DNA: TGCGCCAGCAGCCCCCGGACCGGACCGGGAGTCAACTATGGCTACACCTTC
CDR3 protein: CASSPRTGPGVNYGYTF

clone size: -
J gene: TRBJ2-1
V gene: TRBV29-1
D gene: -
CDR3 DNA: TGCAGCGTTGAGGTAGCCGGCTCTTACTACAATGAGCAGTTCTTC
CDR3 protein: CSVEVAGSYYNEQFF

clone size: -
J gene: TRBJ2-3
V gene: TRBV4-2
D gene: TRBD2
CDR3 DNA: TGTGCCAGCAGCCCAGAGACTAGCGCCTTCACAGATACGCAGTATTTT
CDR3 protein: CASSPETSAFTDTQYF

clone size: -
J gene: TRBJ2-7
V gene: TRBV4-1
D gene: -
CDR3 DNA: TGCGCCAGCAGCCTCCGGGACACCACGACCCCCTACGAGCAGTACTTC
CDR3 protein: CASSLRDTTTPYEQYF

clone size: once
J gene: TRBJ1-6
V gene: TRBV7-6
D gene: -
CDR3 DNA: TGTGCCAGCAGCCCCGATCAGGGCGGGAATTCACCCCTCCACTTT
CDR3 protein: CASSPDQGGNSPLHF

clone size: -
J gene: TRBJ1-2
V gene: TRBV19
D gene: -
CDR3 DNA: TGTGCCAGTAGTATAGTGTTGACGGGATACTATGGCTACACCTTC
CDR3 protein: CASSIVLTGYYGYTF

clone size: -
J gene: TRBJ2-7
V gene: TRBV7-2
D gene: TRBD2
CDR3 DNA: TGTGCCAGCAGCTACTACGGACTAGCGGGGAGTTGGGAGCAGTACTTC
CDR3 protein: CASSYYGLAGSWEQYF

clone size: -
J gene: TRBJ2-1
V gene: TRBV20-1
D gene: -
CDR3 DNA: TGCAGTGCTAGTAGCGAGATTTTCTTC
CDR3 protein: CSASSEIFF

clone size: -
J gene: TRBJ2-7
V gene: TRBV5-1
D gene: -
CDR3 DNA: TGCGCCAGCAGTCGCGACGGTTACGAGCAGTACTTC
CDR3 protein: CASSRDGYEQYF

clone size: -
J gene: TRBJ2-1
V gene: TRBV27
D gene: TRBD2
CDR3 DNA: TGTGCCAGCAGTTCGCGACTAGCGGGAGGTGAGCAGTTCTTC
CDR3 protein: CASSSRLAGGEQFF

clone size: few
J gene: TRBJ2-7
V gene: TRBV11-2
D gene: -
CDR3 DNA: TGTGCCAGCAGCTTAGATATCGACGAGCAGTACTTC
CDR3 protein: CASSLDIDEQYF

clone size: -
J gene: TRBJ2-5
V gene: TRBV18
D gene: TRBD2
CDR3 DNA: TGTACAGCGGGGTACCTACAAGAGACCCAGTACTTC
CDR3 protein: CTAGYLQETQYF

clone size: -
J gene: TRBJ1-2
V gene: TRBV11-2
D gene: TRBD1
CDR3 DNA: TGTGCCAGCAGCCTCGAACAGGGGAGCTATGGCTACACCTTC
CDR3 protein: CASSLEQGSYGYTF

clone size: -
J gene: TRBJ1-1
V gene: TRBV29-1
D gene: TRBD1
CDR3 DNA: TGCAGCGCGCCTACAGGGGGGAACACTGAAGCTTTCTTT
CDR3 protein: CSAPTGGNTEAFF

clone size: -
J gene: TRBJ1-1
V gene: TRBV7-6
D gene: -
CDR3 DNA: TGTGCCAGCAGCCCGACCCGGGACACTGAAGCTTTCTTT
CDR3 protein: CASSPTRDTEAFF